This T cell receptor (beta chain) stems from a study of monozygotic twins with cystic fibrosis. The ends lost 6 bases at V and 5 bases at J; junction bases unmatched: 6. The CDR3 contains 13 residues. Germline V gives CDR1 SNHLY, CDR2 FYNNEI. Produced via immunoSEQ multiplex PCR; TCRdb's table is partial and in-frame only. The sample records 36,000 or so clones, around nine tenths being singletons. This chain joins TRBV2 and TRBJ1-1, with 7 bases that match TRBD1. Sequencing was carried out using blood. The clonotype was recovered from a boy younger than 10 with cystic fibrosis. CDR3 nucleotides: TGTGCCAGCAGGCAGGGGGGACGAACTGAAGCTTTCTTT. Translating gives CASRQGGRTEAFF.